The rows below give T cell receptor beta chains drawn from one sample of a study of shared clonotypes between healthy human individuals. Here immunoSEQ multiplex PCR was the method, and the copy in TCRdb shows in-frame clones only, minus some. This table holds about 710,000 clones, 72% found once. Sequencing was carried out using memory CD4+ T cells sorted from blood. Source of these receptors: a woman aged 25 to 39 in good health. Each CDR3 is given with its conserved first and last residue. Fields, in order: V gene, clone size, J gene, D gene, CDR3 protein, CDR3 DNA. A D gene is named only where the DNA matches it firmly. Clone size is given for some rows only: seen once, a few or many times, or a class if the clone is expanded.

>TRBV7-2|.|TRBJ2-7|.
CASSLPGTRTYEQYF
TGTGCCAGCAGCTTACCCGGGACACGAACCTACGAGCAGTACTTC
>TRBV7-6|.|TRBJ1-2|.
CASSSYRTYGYTF
TGTGCCAGCAGCTCGTATAGAACCTATGGCTACACCTTC
>TRBV19|few|TRBJ2-5|.
CASSRQGFQETQYF
TGTGCCAGTAGTAGGCAGGGGTTTCAAGAGACCCAGTACTTC
>TRBV6-6|.|TRBJ2-1|TRBD2
CASTLLAGGMDEQFF
TGTGCCAGCACTTTACTAGCGGGAGGGATGGATGAGCAGTTCTTC
>TRBV7-2|.|TRBJ2-6|.
CASSSLATGANVLTF
TGTGCCAGCAGTTCCCTTGCTACTGGGGCCAACGTCCTGACTTTC
>TRBV19|few|TRBJ2-3|TRBD2
CASSVAGSTDTQYF
TGTGCCAGTAGTGTAGCGGGAAGCACAGATACGCAGTATTTT
>TRBV13|.|TRBJ2-7|.
CASSGTASYEQYF
TGTGCCAGCAGCGGGACGGCCTCCTACGAGCAGTACTTC
>TRBV29-1|.|TRBJ2-2|TRBD1
CSACVGGQGWFGTGELFF
TGCAGCGCCTGCGTTGGGGGACAGGGATGGTTTGGCACCGGGGAGCTGTTTTTT
>TRBV6-5|few|TRBJ2-7|.
CASSYSSGYYEQYF
TGTGCCAGCAGTTACTCTAGCGGTTACTACGAGCAGTACTTC
>TRBV5-1|.|TRBJ2-5|TRBD2
CASSRLAGLGETQYF
TGCGCCAGCAGCAGATTAGCGGGATTGGGAGAGACCCAGTACTTC
>TRBV2|few|TRBJ2-7|TRBD2
CASRSAGGPAYEQYF
TGTGCCAGCAGATCTGCGGGAGGGCCGGCCTACGAGCAGTACTTC
>TRBV5-5|once|TRBJ2-3|.
CASSSVRASTDTQYF
TGTGCCAGCAGCTCCGTCCGGGCTAGCACAGATACGCAGTATTTT